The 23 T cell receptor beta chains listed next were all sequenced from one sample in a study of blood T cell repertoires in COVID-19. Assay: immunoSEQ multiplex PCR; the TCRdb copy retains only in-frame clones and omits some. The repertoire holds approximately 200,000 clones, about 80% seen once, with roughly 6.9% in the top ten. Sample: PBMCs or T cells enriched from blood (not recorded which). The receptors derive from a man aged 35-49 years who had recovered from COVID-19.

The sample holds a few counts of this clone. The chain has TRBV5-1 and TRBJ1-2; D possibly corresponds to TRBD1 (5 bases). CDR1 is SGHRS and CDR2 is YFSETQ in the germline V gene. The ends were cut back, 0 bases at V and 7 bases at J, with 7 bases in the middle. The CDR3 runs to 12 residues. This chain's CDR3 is CASSLEGLGYTF. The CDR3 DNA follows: TGCGCCAGCAGCTTGGAGGGACTTGGCTACACCTTC.

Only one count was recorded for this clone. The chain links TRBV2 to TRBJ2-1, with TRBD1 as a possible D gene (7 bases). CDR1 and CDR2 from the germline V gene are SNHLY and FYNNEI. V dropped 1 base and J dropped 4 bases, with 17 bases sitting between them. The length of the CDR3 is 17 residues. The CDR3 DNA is TGTGCCAGCAGTGAAGATCGGCCAGGGGGGCCGTACAATGAGCAGTTCTTC. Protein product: CASSEDRPGGPYNEQFF.

The CDR3 reads CASSVGQGSTEAFF. Written as DNA, the CDR3 is TGTGCCAGCAGTGTCGGACAGGGGAGTACTGAAGCTTTCTTT. This chain uses TRBV27 with TRBJ1-1; TRBD1 matches 9 bases. V shed 5 bases, J shed 5 bases, and the junction held 6 bases outside the gene matches. This CDR3 is built from 14 residues. Germline-derived CDR1 and CDR2 are MNHEY and SMNVEV (reference sequence).

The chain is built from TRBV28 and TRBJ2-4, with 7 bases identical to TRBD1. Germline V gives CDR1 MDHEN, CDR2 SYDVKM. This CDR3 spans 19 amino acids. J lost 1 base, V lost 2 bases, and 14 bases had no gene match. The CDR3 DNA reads TGTGCCAGCAGTTTAACCCGAACCCTGACAGGGAACGCCAAAAACATTCAGTACTTC. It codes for CASSLTRTLTGNAKNIQYF. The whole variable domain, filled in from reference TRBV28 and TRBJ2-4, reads DVKVTQSSRYLVKRTGEKVFLECVQDMDHENMFWYRQDPGLGLRLIYFSYDVKMKEKGDIPEGYSVSREKKERFSLILESASTNQTSMYLCASSLTRTLTGNAKNIQYFGAGTRLSVL.

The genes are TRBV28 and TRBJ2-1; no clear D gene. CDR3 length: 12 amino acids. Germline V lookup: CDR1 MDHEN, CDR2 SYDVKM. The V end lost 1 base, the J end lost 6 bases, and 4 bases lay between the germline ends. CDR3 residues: CASSLLANEQFF. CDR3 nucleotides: TGTGCCAGCAGTTTATTAGCCAATGAGCAGTTCTTC. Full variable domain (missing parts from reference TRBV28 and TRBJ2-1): DVKVTQSSRYLVKRTGEKVFLECVQDMDHENMFWYRQDPGLGLRLIYFSYDVKMKEKGDIPEGYSVSREKKERFSLILESASTNQTSMYLCASSLLANEQFFGPGTRLTVL.

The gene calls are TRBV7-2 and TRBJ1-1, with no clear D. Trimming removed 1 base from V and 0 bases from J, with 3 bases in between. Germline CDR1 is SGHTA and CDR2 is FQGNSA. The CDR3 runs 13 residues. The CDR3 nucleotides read TGTGCCAGCAGCTTAGACATGAACACTGAAGCTTTCTTT. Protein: CASSLDMNTEAFF.

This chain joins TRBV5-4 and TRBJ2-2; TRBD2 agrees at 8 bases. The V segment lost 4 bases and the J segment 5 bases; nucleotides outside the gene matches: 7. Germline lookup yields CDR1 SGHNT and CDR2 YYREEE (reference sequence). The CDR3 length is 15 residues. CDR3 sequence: CASSLPAGDTGELFF. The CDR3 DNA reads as TGTGCCAGCAGCCTGCCAGCGGGGGATACCGGGGAGCTGTTTTTT.

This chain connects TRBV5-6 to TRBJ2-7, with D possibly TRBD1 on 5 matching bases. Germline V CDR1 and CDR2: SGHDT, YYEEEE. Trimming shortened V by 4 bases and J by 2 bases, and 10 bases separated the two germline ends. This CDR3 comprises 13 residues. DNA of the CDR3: TGTGCCAGCAGCATCGGACATACCTACGAGCAGTACTTC. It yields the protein CASSIGHTYEQYF.

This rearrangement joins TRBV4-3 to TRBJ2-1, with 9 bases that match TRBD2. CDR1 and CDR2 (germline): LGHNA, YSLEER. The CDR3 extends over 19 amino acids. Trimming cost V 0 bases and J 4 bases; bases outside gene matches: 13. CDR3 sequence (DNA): TGCGCCAGCAGCCAAGATCGGCGGGGGGGCTTCTCCGTGTACAATGAGCAGTTCTTC. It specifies CASSQDRRGGFSVYNEQFF.

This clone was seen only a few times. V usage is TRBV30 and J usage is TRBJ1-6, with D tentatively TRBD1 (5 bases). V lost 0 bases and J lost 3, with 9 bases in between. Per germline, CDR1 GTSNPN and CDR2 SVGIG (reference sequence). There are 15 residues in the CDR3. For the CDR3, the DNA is TGTGCCTGGAGTGTCGGAAGGGGCTATAATTCACCCCTCCACTTT. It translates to CAWSVGRGYNSPLHF.

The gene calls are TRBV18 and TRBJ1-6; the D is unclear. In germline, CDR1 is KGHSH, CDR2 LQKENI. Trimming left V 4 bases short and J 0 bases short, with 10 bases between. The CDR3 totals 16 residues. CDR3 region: CASSLEGSSYNSPLHF. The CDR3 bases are TGTGCCAGCTCACTAGAAGGGAGCTCCTATAATTCACCCCTCCACTTT.

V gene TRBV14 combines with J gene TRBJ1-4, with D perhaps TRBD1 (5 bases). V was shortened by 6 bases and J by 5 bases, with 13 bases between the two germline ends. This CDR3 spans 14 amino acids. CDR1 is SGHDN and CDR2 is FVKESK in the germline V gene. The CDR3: CASSTGTLNEKLFF. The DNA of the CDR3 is TGTGCCAGCAGTACCGGGACTTTAAATGAAAAACTGTTTTTT.

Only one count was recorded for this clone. The CDR3 is CASSPPLGRGRTDTQYF. CDR3 nucleotide sequence: TGTGCCAGCAGTCCCCCCCTTGGGCGGGGACGCACAGATACGCAGTATTTT. The chain joins TRBV28 to TRBJ2-3; D possibly corresponds to TRBD2 (6 bases). This CDR3 has 17 amino acids. CDR1 MDHEN and CDR2 SYDVKM come from the germline V gene. V gave up 5 bases and J gave up 1 base, with 19 bases separating them. Full variable domain (missing parts from reference TRBV28 and TRBJ2-3): DVKVTQSSRYLVKRTGEKVFLECVQDMDHENMFWYRQDPGLGLRLIYFSYDVKMKEKGDIPEGYSVSREKKERFSLILESASTNQTSMYLCASSPPLGRGRTDTQYFGPGTRLTVL.

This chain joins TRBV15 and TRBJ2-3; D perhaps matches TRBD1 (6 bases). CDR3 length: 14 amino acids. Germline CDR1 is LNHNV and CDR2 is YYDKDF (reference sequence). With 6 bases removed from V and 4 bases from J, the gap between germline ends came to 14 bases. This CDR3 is CATSQGWIADTQYF. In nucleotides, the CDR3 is TGTGCCACCAGTCAGGGGTGGATAGCAGATACGCAGTATTTT.

CDR3 DNA sequence: TGTGCCAGCAGCCCCAGTGACACTGAAGCTTTCTTT. It codes for CASSPSDTEAFF. This chain uses TRBV7-9 with TRBJ1-1; no clear D. V was trimmed by 5 bases and J by 3 bases, leaving 7 bases between them. CDR3 length equals 12 residues. Germline V gene sequence: CDR1 SEHNR, CDR2 FQNEAQ (reference sequence).

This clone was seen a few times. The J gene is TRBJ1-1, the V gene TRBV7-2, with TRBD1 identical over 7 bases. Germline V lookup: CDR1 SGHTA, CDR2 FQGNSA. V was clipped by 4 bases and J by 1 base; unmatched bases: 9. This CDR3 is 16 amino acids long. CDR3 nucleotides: TGTGCCAGCAGCTCGGGACAGCTTTTATCGAACACTGAAGCTTTCTTT. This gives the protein CASSSGQLLSNTEAFF.

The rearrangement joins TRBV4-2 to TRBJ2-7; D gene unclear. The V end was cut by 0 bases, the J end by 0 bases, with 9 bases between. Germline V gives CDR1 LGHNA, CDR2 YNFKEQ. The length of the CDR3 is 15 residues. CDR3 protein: CASSQDQPSSYEQYF. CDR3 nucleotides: TGTGCCAGCAGCCAAGATCAACCCAGCTCCTACGAGCAGTACTTC.

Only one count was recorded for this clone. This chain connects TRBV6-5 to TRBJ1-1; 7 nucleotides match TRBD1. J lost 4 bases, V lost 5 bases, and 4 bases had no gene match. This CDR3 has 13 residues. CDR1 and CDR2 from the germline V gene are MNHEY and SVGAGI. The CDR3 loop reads CASSMGQTTEAFF. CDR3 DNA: TGTGCCAGCAGTATGGGACAGACCACTGAAGCTTTCTTT.

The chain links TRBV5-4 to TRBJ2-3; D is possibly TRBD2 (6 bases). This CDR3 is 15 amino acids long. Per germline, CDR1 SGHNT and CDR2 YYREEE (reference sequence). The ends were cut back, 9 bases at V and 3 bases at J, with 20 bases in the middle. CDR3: CATWATGGVTDTQYF. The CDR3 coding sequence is TGTGCCACGTGGGCCACTGGCGGGGTAACAGATACGCAGTATTTT.

The CDR3 sequence: CASSELGVLNQPQHF. CDR3 DNA sequence: TGTGCCAGCAGTGAACTTGGAGTGTTAAATCAGCCCCAGCATTTT. The J gene is TRBJ1-5, the V gene TRBV6-1; D is undetermined. This CDR3 region has 15 residues. Germline-derived CDR1 and CDR2 are MNHNS and SASEGT. V was pared by 2 bases and J by 4 bases, with 12 bases between.

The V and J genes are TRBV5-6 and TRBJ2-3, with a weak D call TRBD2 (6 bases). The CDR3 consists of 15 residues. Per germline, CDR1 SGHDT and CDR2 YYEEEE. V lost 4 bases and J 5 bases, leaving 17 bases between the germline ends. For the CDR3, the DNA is TGTGCCAGCAGCCACGGGACTCCAAAACGAGATACGCAGTATTTT. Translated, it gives CASSHGTPKRDTQYF.

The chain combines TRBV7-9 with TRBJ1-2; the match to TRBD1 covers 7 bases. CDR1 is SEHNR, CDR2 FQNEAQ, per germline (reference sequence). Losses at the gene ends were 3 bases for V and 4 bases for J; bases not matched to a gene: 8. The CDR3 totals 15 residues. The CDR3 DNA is TGTGCCAGCAGCTTGTCCGGGACAGCTGCCTATGGCTACACCTTC. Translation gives CASSLSGTAAYGYTF. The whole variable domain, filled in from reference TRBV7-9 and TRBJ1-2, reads DTGVSQNPRHKITKRGQNVTFRCDPISEHNRLYWYRQTLGQGPEFLTYFQNEAQLEKSRLLSDRFSAERPKGSFSTLEIQRTEQGDSAMYLCASSLSGTAAYGYTFGSGTRLTVV.

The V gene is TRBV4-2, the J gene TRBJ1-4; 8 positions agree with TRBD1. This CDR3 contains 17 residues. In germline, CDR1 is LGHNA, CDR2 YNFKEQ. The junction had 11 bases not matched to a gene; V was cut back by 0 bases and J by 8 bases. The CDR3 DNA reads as TGTGCCAGCAGCCAAGAGGCCTCCGGGACAGGTACCGAAAAACTGTTTTTT. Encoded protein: CASSQEASGTGTEKLFF.